A selection of T cell receptor beta chains follows, all from one sample in a study of quantifying T cell responses using KT2 cells. MiXCR was run by TCRdb on the UMI-ligation and nested PCR reads, yielding one entry per CDR3 protein. Of tens of thousands of distinct CDR3 sequences in the sample, under 7.5% are singletons; the top ten hold roughly 14%. Sequenced input: PBMCs spiked with cells of the T cell clone KT2. These receptors all stem from a human donor. CDR3s include the opening cysteine and the closing phenylalanine or tryptophan. A D gene is named only where the DNA matches it firmly. Clone sizes are given selectively: once, few, many, or a class where the clone is expanded.

j_gene: TRBJ1-2; d_gene: .; abundance: many; v_gene: TRBV5-1; CDR3aa: CASSFSISFNYGYTF; CDR3nt: TGCGCCAGCAGCTTCAGCATAAGTTTTAACTATGGCTACACCTTC
j_gene: TRBJ2-4; d_gene: TRBD2; abundance: many; v_gene: TRBV6-2/TRBV6-3; CDR3aa: CASSSQRGAKNIQYF; CDR3nt: TGTGCCAGCAGTTCCCAGCGGGGGGCCAAAAACATTCAGTACTTC
j_gene: TRBJ1-3; d_gene: .; abundance: many; v_gene: TRBV13; CDR3aa: CASSPYGAGNTIYF; CDR3nt: TGTGCCAGCAGCCCCTATGGTGCTGGAAACACCATATATTTT
j_gene: TRBJ2-3; d_gene: .; abundance: .; v_gene: TRBV12-3/TRBV12-4; CDR3aa: CASRNYSTDTQYF; CDR3nt: TGTGCCAGCAGAAACTACAGCACAGATACGCAGTATTTT
j_gene: TRBJ1-5; d_gene: TRBD1; abundance: .; v_gene: TRBV20-1; CDR3aa: CSAREGTGVFQPQHF; CDR3nt: TGCAGTGCTAGAGAGGGGACAGGGGTGTTTCAGCCCCAGCATTTT
j_gene: TRBJ2-1; d_gene: TRBD1; abundance: many; v_gene: TRBV29-1; CDR3aa: CSVDFGQGPRPEQFF; CDR3nt: TGCAGCGTAGACTTCGGACAGGGGCCGCGACCAGAGCAGTTCTTC
j_gene: TRBJ2-7; d_gene: TRBD2; abundance: many; v_gene: TRBV4-1; CDR3aa: CASSQAELSSGVSYEQYF; CDR3nt: TGCGCCAGCAGCCAAGCGGAGCTTTCTAGCGGGGTCTCCTACGAGCAGTACTTC
j_gene: TRBJ1-3; d_gene: .; abundance: many; v_gene: TRBV12-3/TRBV12-4; CDR3aa: CASSLGGGNTIYF; CDR3nt: TGTGCCAGCAGTTTAGGGGGAGGAAACACCATATATTTT
j_gene: TRBJ2-7; d_gene: TRBD2; abundance: few; v_gene: TRBV5-1; CDR3aa: CASSSGRVPYEQYF; CDR3nt: TGCGCCAGCAGCAGTGGGAGGGTCCCCTACGAGCAGTACTTC
j_gene: TRBJ1-6; d_gene: .; abundance: .; v_gene: TRBV4-1; CDR3aa: CASSTQFKLRDRNSYNSPLHF; CDR3nt: TGCGCCAGCAGCACTCAATTTAAACTCCGGGACCGGAACTCCTATAATTCACCCCTCCACTTT
j_gene: TRBJ1-5; d_gene: .; abundance: medium-sized; v_gene: TRBV6-6; CDR3aa: CASSPEGGHQPQHF; CDR3nt: TGTGCCAGCTCCCCAGAGGGGGGGCATCAGCCCCAGCATTTT
j_gene: TRBJ1-1; d_gene: .; abundance: many; v_gene: TRBV6-4; CDR3aa: CASSPRGAEDAFF; CDR3nt: TGTGCCAGCAGTCCCCGGGGGGCCGAGGACGCTTTCTTT
j_gene: TRBJ2-2; d_gene: .; abundance: many; v_gene: TRBV24-1; CDR3aa: CATSLGPGSGELFF; CDR3nt: TGTGCCACCAGTCTGGGGCCAGGTTCCGGGGAGCTGTTTTTT
j_gene: TRBJ1-1; d_gene: .; abundance: many; v_gene: TRBV5-5; CDR3aa: CASSLGLTTEAFF; CDR3nt: TGTGCCAGCAGCTTGGGACTAACCACTGAAGCTTTCTTT
j_gene: TRBJ2-7; d_gene: TRBD2; abundance: many; v_gene: TRBV6-6; CDR3aa: CASTPSGSTYEQYF; CDR3nt: TGTGCCAGCACTCCTAGCGGGAGCACCTACGAGCAGTACTTC
j_gene: TRBJ1-6; d_gene: .; abundance: many; v_gene: TRBV10-2; CDR3aa: CASSEFGSNSPLHF; CDR3nt: TGCGCCAGCAGTGAGTTTGGGAGCAATTCACCCCTCCACTTT
j_gene: TRBJ1-2; d_gene: .; abundance: .; v_gene: TRBV20-1; CDR3aa: CSAETGPYGYTF; CDR3nt: TGCAGTGCTGAAACAGGTCCCTATGGCTACACCTTC
j_gene: TRBJ2-5; d_gene: .; abundance: many; v_gene: TRBV7-9; CDR3aa: CASSLGGSGETQYF; CDR3nt: TGTGCCAGCAGCTTAGGGGGGTCGGGAGAGACCCAGTACTTC
j_gene: TRBJ2-6; d_gene: .; abundance: few; v_gene: TRBV29-1; CDR3aa: CSAKDPGANVLTF; CDR3nt: TGCAGCGCCAAGGATCCCGGGGCCAACGTCCTGACTTTC
j_gene: TRBJ1-4; d_gene: .; abundance: few; v_gene: TRBV12-3/TRBV12-4; CDR3aa: CASSESQVRGHNEKLFF; CDR3nt: TGTGCCAGCAGTGAGAGCCAGGTCCGGGGCCATAATGAAAAACTGTTTTTT
j_gene: TRBJ2-2; d_gene: .; abundance: .; v_gene: TRBV30; CDR3aa: CAWSVAAQHTGELFF; CDR3nt: TGTGCCTGGAGTGTGGCTGCACAACACACCGGGGAGCTGTTTTTT
j_gene: TRBJ1-5; d_gene: .; abundance: .; v_gene: TRBV18; CDR3aa: CASSPIEDQPQHF; CDR3nt: TGTGCCAGCTCACCGATAGAGGATCAGCCCCAGCATTTT
j_gene: TRBJ1-2; d_gene: .; abundance: many; v_gene: TRBV7-8; CDR3aa: CASSLEGRNGYTF; CDR3nt: TGTGCCAGCAGCTTAGAGGGGAGGAATGGCTACACCTTC
j_gene: TRBJ1-1; d_gene: .; abundance: few; v_gene: TRBV7-9; CDR3aa: CASSSTGVEAFF; CDR3nt: TGTGCCAGCAGTTCAACCGGGGTAGAAGCTTTCTTT
j_gene: TRBJ2-3; d_gene: .; abundance: few; v_gene: TRBV20-1; CDR3aa: CSARDYERQSTDTQYF; CDR3nt: TGCAGTGCTAGAGATTATGAGCGGCAAAGCACAGATACGCAGTATTTT
j_gene: TRBJ1-2; d_gene: .; abundance: .; v_gene: TRBV15; CDR3aa: CATSRAAGAYGYTF; CDR3nt: TGTGCCACCAGCAGAGCGGCAGGGGCCTATGGCTACACCTTC
j_gene: TRBJ1-2; d_gene: TRBD1; abundance: many; v_gene: TRBV29-1; CDR3aa: CSVAGQGVTNYGYTF; CDR3nt: TGCAGCGTGGCGGGACAGGGGGTAACTAACTATGGCTACACCTTC
j_gene: TRBJ2-2; d_gene: .; abundance: many; v_gene: TRBV9; CDR3aa: CASRKNTGELFF; CDR3nt: TGTGCCAGCAGAAAGAACACCGGGGAGCTGTTTTTT
j_gene: TRBJ2-4; d_gene: .; abundance: .; v_gene: TRBV9; CDR3aa: CASSVDDKNIQYF; CDR3nt: TGTGCCAGCAGCGTAGATGACAAAAACATTCAGTACTTC
j_gene: TRBJ2-2; d_gene: .; abundance: few; v_gene: TRBV6-5; CDR3aa: CASSRDPGTGELFF; CDR3nt: TGTGCCAGCAGTAGAGACCCAGGGACCGGGGAGCTGTTTTTT
j_gene: TRBJ1-6; d_gene: .; abundance: .; v_gene: TRBV5-1; CDR3aa: CASSLTGRNSPLHF; CDR3nt: TGCGCCAGCAGCCTCACAGGGCGTAATTCACCCCTCCACTTT
j_gene: TRBJ2-2; d_gene: TRBD2; abundance: .; v_gene: TRBV12-3/TRBV12-4; CDR3aa: CASRQLAGVAGELFF; CDR3nt: TGTGCCAGCAGACAACTAGCGGGGGTAGCCGGGGAGCTGTTTTTT
j_gene: TRBJ2-3; d_gene: TRBD2; abundance: .; v_gene: TRBV5-4; CDR3aa: CASSPSGASTDTQYF; CDR3nt: TGTGCCAGCAGCCCTAGCGGAGCTAGCACAGATACGCAGTATTTT
j_gene: TRBJ1-5; d_gene: .; abundance: .; v_gene: TRBV6-1; CDR3aa: CASTQDRINQPQHF; CDR3nt: TGTGCCAGCACCCAAGACAGAATCAATCAGCCCCAGCATTTT
j_gene: TRBJ1-5; d_gene: .; abundance: many; v_gene: TRBV6-1; CDR3aa: CASSASRMGTTQHF; CDR3nt: TGTGCCAGCAGTGCGAGCAGGATGGGTACGACCCAGCATTTT
j_gene: TRBJ1-2; d_gene: .; abundance: medium-sized; v_gene: TRBV5-1; CDR3aa: CASSLDGHLYGYTF; CDR3nt: TGCGCCAGCAGCTTGGACGGACACCTCTATGGCTACACCTTC
j_gene: TRBJ2-2; d_gene: .; abundance: many; v_gene: TRBV7-6; CDR3aa: CASSSRGTGELFF; CDR3nt: TGTGCCAGCAGCTCCAGGGGAACCGGGGAGCTGTTTTTT
j_gene: TRBJ1-2; d_gene: .; abundance: many; v_gene: TRBV11-2; CDR3aa: CASSPGRGSLYGYTF; CDR3nt: TGTGCCAGCAGCCCGGGACGAGGAAGCCTCTATGGCTACACCTTC